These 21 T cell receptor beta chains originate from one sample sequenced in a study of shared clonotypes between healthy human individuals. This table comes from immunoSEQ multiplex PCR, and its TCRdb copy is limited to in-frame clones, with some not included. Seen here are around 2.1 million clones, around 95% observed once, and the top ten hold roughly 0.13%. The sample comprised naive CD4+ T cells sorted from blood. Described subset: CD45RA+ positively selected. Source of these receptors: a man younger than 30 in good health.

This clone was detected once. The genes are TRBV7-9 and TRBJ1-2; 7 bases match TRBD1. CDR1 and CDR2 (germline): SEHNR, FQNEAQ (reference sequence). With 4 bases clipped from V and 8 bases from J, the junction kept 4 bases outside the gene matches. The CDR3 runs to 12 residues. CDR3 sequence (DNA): TGTGCCAGCAGCTCGTCAGGGGGAGGCTACACCTTC. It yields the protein CASSSSGGGYTF. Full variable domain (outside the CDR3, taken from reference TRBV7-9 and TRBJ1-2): DTGVSQNPRHKITKRGQNVTFRCDPISEHNRLYWYRQTLGQGPEFLTYFQNEAQLEKSRLLSDRFSAERPKGSFSTLEIQRTEQGDSAMYLCASSSSGGGYTFGSGTRLTVV.

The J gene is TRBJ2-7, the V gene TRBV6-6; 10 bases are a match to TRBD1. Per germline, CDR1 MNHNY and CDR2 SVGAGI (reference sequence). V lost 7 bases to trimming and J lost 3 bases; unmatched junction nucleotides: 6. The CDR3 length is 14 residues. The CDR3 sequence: CASKVGQGSYEQYF. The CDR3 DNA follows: TGTGCCAGCAAGGTGGGACAGGGGAGCTACGAGCAGTACTTC.

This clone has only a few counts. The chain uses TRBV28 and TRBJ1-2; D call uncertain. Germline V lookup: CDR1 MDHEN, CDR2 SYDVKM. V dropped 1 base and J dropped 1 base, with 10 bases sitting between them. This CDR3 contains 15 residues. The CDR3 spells CASSLYTEINYGYTF. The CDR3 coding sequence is TGTGCCAGCAGTTTATATACAGAGATTAACTATGGCTACACCTTC.

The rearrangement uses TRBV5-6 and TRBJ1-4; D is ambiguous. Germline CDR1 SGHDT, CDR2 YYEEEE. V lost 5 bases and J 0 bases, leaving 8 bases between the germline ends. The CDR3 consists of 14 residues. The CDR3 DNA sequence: TGTGCCAGCAGTCTCGAGACAACTAATGAAAAACTGTTTTTT. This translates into CASSLETTNEKLFF.

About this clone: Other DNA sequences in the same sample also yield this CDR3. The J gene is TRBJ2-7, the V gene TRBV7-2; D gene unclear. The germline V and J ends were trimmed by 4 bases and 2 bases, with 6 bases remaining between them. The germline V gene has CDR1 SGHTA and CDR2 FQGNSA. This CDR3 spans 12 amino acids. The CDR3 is CASSSSAYEQYF. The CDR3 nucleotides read TGTGCCAGCAGCTCCTCAGCCTACGAGCAGTACTTC.

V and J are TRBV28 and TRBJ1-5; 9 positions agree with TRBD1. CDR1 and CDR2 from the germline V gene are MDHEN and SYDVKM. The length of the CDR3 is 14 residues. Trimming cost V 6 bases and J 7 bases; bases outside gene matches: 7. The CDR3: CASRNRDRVQPQHF. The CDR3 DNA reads TGTGCCAGCAGAAACCGGGACAGGGTCCAGCCCCAGCATTTT.

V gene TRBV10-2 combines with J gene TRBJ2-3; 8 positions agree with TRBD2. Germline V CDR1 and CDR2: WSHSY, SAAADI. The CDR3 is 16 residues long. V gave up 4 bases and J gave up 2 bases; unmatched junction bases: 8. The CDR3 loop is CASSVIGGAFTDTQYF. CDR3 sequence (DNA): TGCGCCAGCAGTGTAATCGGGGGGGCCTTCACAGATACGCAGTATTTT.

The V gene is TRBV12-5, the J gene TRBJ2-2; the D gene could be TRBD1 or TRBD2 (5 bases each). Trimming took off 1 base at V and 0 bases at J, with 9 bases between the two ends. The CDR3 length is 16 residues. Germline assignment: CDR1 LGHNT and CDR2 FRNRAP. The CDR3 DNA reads TGTGCTAGTGGTTTGGGGGGACGTACGAACACCGGGGAGCTGTTTTTT. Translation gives CASGLGGRTNTGELFF. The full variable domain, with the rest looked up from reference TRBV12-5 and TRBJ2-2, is DARVTQTPRHKVTEMGQEVTMRCQPILGHNTVFWYRQTMMQGLELLAYFRNRAPLDDSGMPKDRFSAEMPDATLATLKIQPSEPRDSAVYFCASGLGGRTNTGELFFGEGSRLTVL.

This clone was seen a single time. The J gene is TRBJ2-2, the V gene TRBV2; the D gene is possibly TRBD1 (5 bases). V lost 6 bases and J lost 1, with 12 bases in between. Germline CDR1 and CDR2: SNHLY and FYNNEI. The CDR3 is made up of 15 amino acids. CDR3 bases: TGTGCCAGCAGGGATACCCAGGGGAACACCGGGGAGCTGTTTTTT. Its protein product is CASRDTQGNTGELFF.

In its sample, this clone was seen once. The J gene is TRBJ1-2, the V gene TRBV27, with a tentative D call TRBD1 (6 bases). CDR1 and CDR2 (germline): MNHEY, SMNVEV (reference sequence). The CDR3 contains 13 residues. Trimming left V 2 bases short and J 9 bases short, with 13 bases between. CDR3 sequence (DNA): TGTGCCAGCAGTTTAAGGAGGGGGGCCAGCTACACCTTC. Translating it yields CASSLRRGASYTF.

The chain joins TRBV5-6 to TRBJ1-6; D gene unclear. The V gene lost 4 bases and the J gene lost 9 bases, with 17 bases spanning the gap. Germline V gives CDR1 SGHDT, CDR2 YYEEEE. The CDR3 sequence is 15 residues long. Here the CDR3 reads CASSLSPPTGSPLHF. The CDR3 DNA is TGTGCCAGCAGCCTTAGCCCCCCGACGGGTTCACCCCTCCACTTT.

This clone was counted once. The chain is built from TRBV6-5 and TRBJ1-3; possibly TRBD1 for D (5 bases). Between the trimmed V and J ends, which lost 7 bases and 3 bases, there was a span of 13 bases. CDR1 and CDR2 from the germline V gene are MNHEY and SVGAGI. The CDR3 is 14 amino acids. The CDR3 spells CASIPAGNGNTIYF. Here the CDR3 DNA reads TGTGCCAGCATCCCCGCAGGGAATGGAAACACCATATATTTT.

The CDR3 loop is CASSQEGRDSPGYTF. The DNA of the CDR3 is TGCGCCAGCAGCCAAGAAGGTCGGGACAGTCCCGGCTACACCTTC. The V call is TRBV4-1, the J call TRBJ1-2; TRBD1 aligns across 7 bases. CDR1 is MGHRA and CDR2 is YSYEKL in the germline V gene. The CDR3 sequence is 15 residues long. The junction had 9 bases not matched to a gene; V was cut back by 0 bases and J by 8 bases.

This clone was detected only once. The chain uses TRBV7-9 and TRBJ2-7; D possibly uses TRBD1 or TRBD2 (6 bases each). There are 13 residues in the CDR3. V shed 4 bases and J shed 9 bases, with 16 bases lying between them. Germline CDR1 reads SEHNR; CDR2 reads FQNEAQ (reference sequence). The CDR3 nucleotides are TGTGCCAGCAGCTCGGACCAAGGGGGGATGCAGTACTTC. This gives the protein CASSSDQGGMQYF.

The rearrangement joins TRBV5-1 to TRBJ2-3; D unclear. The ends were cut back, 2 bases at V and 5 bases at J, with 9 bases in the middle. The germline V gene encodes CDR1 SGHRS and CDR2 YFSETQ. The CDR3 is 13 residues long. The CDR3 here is CASSFWVQDTQYF. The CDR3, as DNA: TGCGCCAGCAGCTTTTGGGTCCAAGATACGCAGTATTTT.

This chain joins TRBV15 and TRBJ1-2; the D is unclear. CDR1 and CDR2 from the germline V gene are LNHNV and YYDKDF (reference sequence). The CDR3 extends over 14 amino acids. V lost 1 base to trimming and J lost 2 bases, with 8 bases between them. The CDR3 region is CATSRGGINYGYTF. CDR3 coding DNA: TGTGCCACCAGCAGAGGTGGAATCAACTATGGCTACACCTTC. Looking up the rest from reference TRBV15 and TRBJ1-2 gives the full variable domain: DAMVIQNPRYQVTQFGKPVTLSCSQTLNHNVMYWYQQKSSQAPKLLFHYYDKDFNNEADTPDNFQSRRPNTSFCFLDIRSPGLGDTAMYLCATSRGGINYGYTFGSGTRLTVV.

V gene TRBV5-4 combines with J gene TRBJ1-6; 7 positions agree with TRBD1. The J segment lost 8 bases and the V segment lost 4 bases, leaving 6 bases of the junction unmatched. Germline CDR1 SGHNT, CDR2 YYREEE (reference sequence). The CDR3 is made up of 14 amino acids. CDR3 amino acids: CASSKQGSHSPLHF. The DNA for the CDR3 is TGTGCCAGCAGCAAACAGGGGTCTCATTCACCCCTCCACTTT.

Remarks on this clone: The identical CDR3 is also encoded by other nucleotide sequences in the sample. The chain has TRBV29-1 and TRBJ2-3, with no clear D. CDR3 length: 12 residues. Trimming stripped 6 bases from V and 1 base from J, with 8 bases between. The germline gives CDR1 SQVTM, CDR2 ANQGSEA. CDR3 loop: CSVEQGTDTQYF. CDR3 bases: TGCAGCGTGGAGCAAGGCACAGATACGCAGTATTTT.

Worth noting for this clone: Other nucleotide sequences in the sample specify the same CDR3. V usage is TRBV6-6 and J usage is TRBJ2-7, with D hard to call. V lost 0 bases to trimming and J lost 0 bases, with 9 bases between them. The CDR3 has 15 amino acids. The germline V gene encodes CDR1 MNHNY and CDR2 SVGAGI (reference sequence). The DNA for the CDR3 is TGTGCCAGCAGTTACTCTAGTCCAAGCTCCTACGAGCAGTACTTC. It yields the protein CASSYSSPSSYEQYF.

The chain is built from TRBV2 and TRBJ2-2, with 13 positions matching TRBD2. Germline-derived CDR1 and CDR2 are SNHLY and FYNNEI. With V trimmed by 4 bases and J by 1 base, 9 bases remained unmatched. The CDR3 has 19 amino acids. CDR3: CASSGPRTSGSLNTGELFF. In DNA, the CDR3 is TGTGCCAGCAGTGGGCCCCGGACTAGCGGGAGCCTGAACACCGGGGAGCTGTTTTTT. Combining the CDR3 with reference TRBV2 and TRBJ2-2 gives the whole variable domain EPEVTQTPSHQVTQMGQEVILRCVPISNHLYFYWYRQILGQKVEFLVSFYNNEISEKSEIFDDQFSVERPDGSNFTLKIRSTKLEDSAMYFCASSGPRTSGSLNTGELFFGEGSRLTVL.

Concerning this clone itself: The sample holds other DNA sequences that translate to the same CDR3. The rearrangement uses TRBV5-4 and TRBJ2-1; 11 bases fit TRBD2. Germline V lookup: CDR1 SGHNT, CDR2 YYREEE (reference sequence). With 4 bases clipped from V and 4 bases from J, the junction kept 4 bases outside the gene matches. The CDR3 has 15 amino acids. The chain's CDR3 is CASSLTSGTYNEQFF. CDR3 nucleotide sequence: TGTGCCAGCAGCCTGACTAGCGGGACTTACAATGAGCAGTTCTTC. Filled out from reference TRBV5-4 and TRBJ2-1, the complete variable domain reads ETGVTQSPTHLIKTRGQQVTLRCSSQSGHNTVSWYQQALGQGPQFIFQYYREEENGRGNFPPRFSGLQFPNYSSELNVNALELDDSALYLCASSLTSGTYNEQFFGPGTRLTVL.